This entry describes one TCR beta chain. The antigen is not known. The record originates from a study of cytomegalovirus exposure and HLA in healthy donors. Looking at the study overall: Out of approximately 170 million T cells, an earlier analysis found some 120 million unique TCR beta sequences in total.

The PCR made use of 60 Vbeta and 13 Jbeta primers. TCRdb's table, derived via immunoSEQ multiplex PCR, lists solely in-frame clones and lacks some. The data contain approximately 73,000 clones, roughly 82% of them singletons. Study-wide results and caveats: As immune exposure information, only CMV serostatus was available. Donors belonging to an Asian-associated ancestry cluster reportedly showed fewer N-insertions in productive TCRs than the roughly 670-donor mean, according to what a later analysis found.

CDR1 is MNHNS and CDR2 is SASEGT in the germline V gene. V was pared by 7 bases and J by 3 bases, with 17 bases between. This CDR3 is built from 15 residues. The receptor comes from a man between 65 and 85 years old in good health and CMV-seronegative. Sequenced material: PBMCs. The genes are TRBV6-1 and TRBJ2-3, with D possibly being TRBD2 (6 bases). CDR3 protein: CASMHGDSRTDTQYF. The CDR3 nucleotides read TGTGCCAGCATGCATGGGGACTCAAGGACAGATACGCAGTATTTT.